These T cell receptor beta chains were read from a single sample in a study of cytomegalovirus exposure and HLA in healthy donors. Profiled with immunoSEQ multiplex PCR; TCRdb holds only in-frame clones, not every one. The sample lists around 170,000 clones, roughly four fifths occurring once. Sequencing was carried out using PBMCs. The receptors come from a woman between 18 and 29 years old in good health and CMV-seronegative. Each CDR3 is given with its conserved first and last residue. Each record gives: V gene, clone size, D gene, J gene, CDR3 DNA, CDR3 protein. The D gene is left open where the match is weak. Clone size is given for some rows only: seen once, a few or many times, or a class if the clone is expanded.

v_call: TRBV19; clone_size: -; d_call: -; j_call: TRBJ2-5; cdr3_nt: TGTGCCAGTACCGCCCCCGGAGGGGAGACCCAGTACTTC; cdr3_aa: CASTAPGGETQYF
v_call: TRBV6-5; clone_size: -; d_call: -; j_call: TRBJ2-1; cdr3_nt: TGTGCCAGCAGGGTCAGGGGTATACACAATGAGCAGTTCTTC; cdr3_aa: CASRVRGIHNEQFF
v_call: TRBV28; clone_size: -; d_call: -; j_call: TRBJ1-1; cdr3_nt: TGTGCCAGCAGACCCACCCACATGAACACTGAAGCTTTCTTT; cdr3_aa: CASRPTHMNTEAFF
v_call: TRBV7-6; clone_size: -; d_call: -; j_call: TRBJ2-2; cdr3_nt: TGTGCCAGCAGCTCCAGGGTTGGCACCGGGGAGCTGTTTTTT; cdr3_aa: CASSSRVGTGELFF
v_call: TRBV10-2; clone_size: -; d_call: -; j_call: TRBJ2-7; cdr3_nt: TGCGCCAGCAGTTTACAGGGGGGGGCCTACGAGCAGTACTTC; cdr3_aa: CASSLQGGAYEQYF
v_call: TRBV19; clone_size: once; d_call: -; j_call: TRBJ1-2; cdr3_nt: TGTGCCAGTAGTCCTGGGGCCCCGCCGACAAGCTACACCTTC; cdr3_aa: CASSPGAPPTSYTF
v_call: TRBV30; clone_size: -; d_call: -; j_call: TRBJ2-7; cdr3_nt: TGCGCCTGGAACCCGGGTCTCTCCTACGAGCAGTACTTC; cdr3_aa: CAWNPGLSYEQYF
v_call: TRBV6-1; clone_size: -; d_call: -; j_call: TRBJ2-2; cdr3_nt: TGTGCCAGCAGTGTCGCGACACCCCGCGACACCGGGGAGCTGTTTTTT; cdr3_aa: CASSVATPRDTGELFF
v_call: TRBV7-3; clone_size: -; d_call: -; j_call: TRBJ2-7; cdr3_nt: TGTGCCAGCAGCCCCGGGGGCGAGCAGTACTTC; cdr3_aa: CASSPGGEQYF
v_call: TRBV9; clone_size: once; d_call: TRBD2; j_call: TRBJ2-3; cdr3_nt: TGTGCCAGCAGCTCACGGGAGGGAAGCACAGATACGCAGTATTTT; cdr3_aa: CASSSREGSTDTQYF
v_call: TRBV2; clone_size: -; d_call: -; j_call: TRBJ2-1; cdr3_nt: TGTGCCAGCCCAGGGGCGGGTGAGCAGTTCTTC; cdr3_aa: CASPGAGEQFF
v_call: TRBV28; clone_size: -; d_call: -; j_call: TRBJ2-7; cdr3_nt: TGTGCCACAAAGGGGTCCCCCTACGAGCAGTACTTC; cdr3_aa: CATKGSPYEQYF
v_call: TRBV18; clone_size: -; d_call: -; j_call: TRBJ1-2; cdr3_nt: TGTGCCAGCTCCCCCAAGCGGGGCGCTGACTATGGCTACACCTTC; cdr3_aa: CASSPKRGADYGYTF
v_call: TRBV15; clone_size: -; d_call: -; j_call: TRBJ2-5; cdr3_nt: TGTGCCACCAGCAGAGAGCCTAGCGCGCTTCAAGAGACCCAGTACTTC; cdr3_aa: CATSREPSALQETQYF
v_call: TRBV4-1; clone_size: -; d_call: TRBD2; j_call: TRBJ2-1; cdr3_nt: TGCGCCAGCAGCCGTGGACTAGCGGCAGGGAATGAGCAGTTCTTC; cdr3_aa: CASSRGLAAGNEQFF
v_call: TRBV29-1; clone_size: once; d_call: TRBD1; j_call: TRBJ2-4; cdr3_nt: TGCAGCGTTGGACAGGGACAAAACATTCAGTACTTC; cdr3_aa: CSVGQGQNIQYF
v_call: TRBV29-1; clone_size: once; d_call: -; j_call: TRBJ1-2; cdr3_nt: TGCAGCGTTGAATCCCAGGGCTATGGCTACACCTTC; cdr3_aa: CSVESQGYGYTF
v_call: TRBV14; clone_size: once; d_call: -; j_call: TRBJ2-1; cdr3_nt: TGTGCCAGCAGCCCGTCGAGAGGGAATGAGCAGTTCTTC; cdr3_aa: CASSPSRGNEQFF
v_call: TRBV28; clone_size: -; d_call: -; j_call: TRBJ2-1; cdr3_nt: TGTGCCAGCAGTAGGGCAGGGTTCATCAATGAGCAGTTCTTC; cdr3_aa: CASSRAGFINEQFF
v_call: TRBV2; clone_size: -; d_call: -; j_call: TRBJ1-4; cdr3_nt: TGTGCCAGCACCGGAGGACCCCCAACTAATGAAAAACTGTTTTTT; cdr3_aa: CASTGGPPTNEKLFF
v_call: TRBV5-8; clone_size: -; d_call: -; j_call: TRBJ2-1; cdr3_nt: TGTGCCAGCAGCTTGGGGTTAGGAGCGTACAATGAGCAGTTCTTC; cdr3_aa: CASSLGLGAYNEQFF
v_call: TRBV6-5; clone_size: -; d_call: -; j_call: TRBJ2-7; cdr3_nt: TGTGCCAGCAGCGGGACACCTTACGAGCAGTACTTC; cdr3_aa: CASSGTPYEQYF
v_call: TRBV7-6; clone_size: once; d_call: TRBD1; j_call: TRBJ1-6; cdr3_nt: TGTGCCAGCAGACCCGGACCGGGACAGAGGAATTCACCCCTCCACTTT; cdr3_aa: CASRPGPGQRNSPLHF
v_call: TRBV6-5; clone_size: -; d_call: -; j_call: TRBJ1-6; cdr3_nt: TGTGCCAGCAGTTACGTCAGTGAAAATTCACCCTTCCACTTT; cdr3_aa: CASSYVSENSPFHF
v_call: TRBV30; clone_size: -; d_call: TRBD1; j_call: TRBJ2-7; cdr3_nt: TGTGCCTGTAGTATTCCGGGACAGGGGACCTACGAGCAGTACTTC; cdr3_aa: CACSIPGQGTYEQYF
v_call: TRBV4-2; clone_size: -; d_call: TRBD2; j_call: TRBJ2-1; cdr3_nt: TGTGCCAGCAGCCAGGGGACTAGCGGGGCCGTTCCCTACAATGAGCAGTTCTTC; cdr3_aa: CASSQGTSGAVPYNEQFF
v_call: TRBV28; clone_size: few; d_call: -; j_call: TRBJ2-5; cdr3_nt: TGTGCCAGCAGTCTTAAAAAGACCCAGTACTTC; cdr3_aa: CASSLKKTQYF
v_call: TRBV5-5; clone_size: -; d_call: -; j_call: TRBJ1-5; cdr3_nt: TGTGCCAGCGCCCAGGACAGTTATCAGCCCCAGCATTTT; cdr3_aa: CASAQDSYQPQHF
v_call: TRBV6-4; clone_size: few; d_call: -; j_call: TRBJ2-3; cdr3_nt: TGTGCCAGCAGTGAGGCTGCGGGTCTCGTACCAGATACGCAGTATTTT; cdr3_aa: CASSEAAGLVPDTQYF
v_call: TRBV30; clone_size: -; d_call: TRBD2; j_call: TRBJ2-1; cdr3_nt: TGTGCCGCGGGACTAGCGGGAGACAATGAGCAGTTCTTC; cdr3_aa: CAAGLAGDNEQFF
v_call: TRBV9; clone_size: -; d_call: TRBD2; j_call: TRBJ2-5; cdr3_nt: TGTGCCAGCAGCGTAGCCCCGGGGGGGAACCAAGAGACCCAGTACTTC; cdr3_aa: CASSVAPGGNQETQYF
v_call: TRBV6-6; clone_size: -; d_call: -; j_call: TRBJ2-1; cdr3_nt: TGTGCCAGCAGTTACATGGGGAGTTGGGACAATGAGCAGTTCTTC; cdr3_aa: CASSYMGSWDNEQFF
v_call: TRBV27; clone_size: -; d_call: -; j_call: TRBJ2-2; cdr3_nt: TGTGCCAGCAGTTGGCAGGGGAACACCGGGGAGCTGTTTTTT; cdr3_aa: CASSWQGNTGELFF
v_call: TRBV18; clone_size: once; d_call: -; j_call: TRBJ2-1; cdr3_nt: TGTGCCAGCTCCCGGGGTAATTCCAATGAGCAGTTCTTC; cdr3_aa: CASSRGNSNEQFF
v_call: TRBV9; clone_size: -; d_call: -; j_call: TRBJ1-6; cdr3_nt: TGTGCCAGCAGTTTCTCCTCGGCCTATAATTCACCCCTCCACTTT; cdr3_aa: CASSFSSAYNSPLHF
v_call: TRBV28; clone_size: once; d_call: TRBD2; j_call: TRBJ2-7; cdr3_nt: TGTGCCAGCAGTGTGGAGGCAGCGGGGCAAGGATACGAGCAGTACTTC; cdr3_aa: CASSVEAAGQGYEQYF
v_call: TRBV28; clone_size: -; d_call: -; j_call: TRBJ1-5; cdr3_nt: TGTGCCACTTATCGACAGGGCAATCAGCCCCAGCATTTT; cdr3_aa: CATYRQGNQPQHF
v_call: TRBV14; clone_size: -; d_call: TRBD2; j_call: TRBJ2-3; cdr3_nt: TGTGCCAGCAGCCTTCTGCGGGGGGGAATAAGCACAGATACGCAGTATTTT; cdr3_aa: CASSLLRGGISTDTQYF
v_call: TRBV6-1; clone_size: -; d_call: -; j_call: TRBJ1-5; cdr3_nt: TGTGCCAGCAGGACGACAGAAAATCAGCCCCAGCATTTT; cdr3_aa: CASRTTENQPQHF
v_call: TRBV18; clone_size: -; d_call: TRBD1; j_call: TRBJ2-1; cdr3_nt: TGTGCCAGCGAAGCGGACAGGGGAGGCAATGAGCAGTTCTTC; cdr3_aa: CASEADRGGNEQFF
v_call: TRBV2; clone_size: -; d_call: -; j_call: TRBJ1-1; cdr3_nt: TGTGCCAGCAAGGGGTGGGACACTGAAGCTTTCTTT; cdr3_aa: CASKGWDTEAFF
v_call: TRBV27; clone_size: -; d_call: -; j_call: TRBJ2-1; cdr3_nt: TGTGCCAGCAGTTTTGCTAGCGGAGGACAGGAGCAGTTCTTC; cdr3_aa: CASSFASGGQEQFF
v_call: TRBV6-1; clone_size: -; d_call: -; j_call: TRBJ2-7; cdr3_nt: TGTGCCAGCAGTGAATGGCAGGTTCAACCTGGGCAGTACTTC; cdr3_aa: CASSEWQVQPGQYF
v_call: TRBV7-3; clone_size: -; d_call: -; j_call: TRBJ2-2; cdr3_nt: TGTGCCAGCAGCCTCAACCGGGTAAGGACCGGGGAGCTGTTTTTT; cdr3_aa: CASSLNRVRTGELFF
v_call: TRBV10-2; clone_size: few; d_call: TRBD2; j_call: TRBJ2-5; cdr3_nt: TGCGCCAGCAGATGGGGGGGCGGGGGGGCCGAAGAAGAGACCCAGTACTTC; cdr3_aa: CASRWGGGGAEEETQYF
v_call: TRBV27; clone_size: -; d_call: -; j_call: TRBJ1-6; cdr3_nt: TGTGCCAGCAGTTTTCGCTCAGGGGTGAGCGGGACGGGTAATTCACCCCTCCACTTT; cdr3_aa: CASSFRSGVSGTGNSPLHF
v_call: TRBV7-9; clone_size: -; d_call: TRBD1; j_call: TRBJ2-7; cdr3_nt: TGTGCCAGCAGCTCCGCCGGGACAGGGATATACGAGCAGTACTTC; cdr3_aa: CASSSAGTGIYEQYF
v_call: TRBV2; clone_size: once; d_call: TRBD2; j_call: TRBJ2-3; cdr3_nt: TGTGCCAGCAGTGGTCGGACTAGCGGATCAGATACGCAGTATTTT; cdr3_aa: CASSGRTSGSDTQYF
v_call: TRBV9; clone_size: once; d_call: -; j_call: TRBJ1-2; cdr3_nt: TGTGCCAGCAGCGTCCTAACAGGGTCGCGGCGAGGCTACACCTTC; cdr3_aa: CASSVLTGSRRGYTF
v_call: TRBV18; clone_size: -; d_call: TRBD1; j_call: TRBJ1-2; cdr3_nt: TGTGCCAGCTCACGGGACAGGGACGGTGCAGCTGGCTACACCTTC; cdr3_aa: CASSRDRDGAAGYTF
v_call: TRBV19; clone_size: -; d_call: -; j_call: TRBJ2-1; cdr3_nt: TGTGCCAGTGCTCAAACAGTTTTCTACAATGAGCAGTTCTTC; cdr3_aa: CASAQTVFYNEQFF
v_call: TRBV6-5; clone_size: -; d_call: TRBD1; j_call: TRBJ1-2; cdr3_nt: TGTGCCAGCAGTTACCTCCTTAGGGACAGATACTATGGCTACACCTTC; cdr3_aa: CASSYLLRDRYYGYTF
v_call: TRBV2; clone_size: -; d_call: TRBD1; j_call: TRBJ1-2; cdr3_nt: TGTGCCAGCAGGAGGGAGGGAGACAGGGGGGGCTATGGCTACACCTTC; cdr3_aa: CASRREGDRGGYGYTF
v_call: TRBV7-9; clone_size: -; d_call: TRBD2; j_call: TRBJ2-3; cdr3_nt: TGTGCCAGCAGCTCTAGCGGGATAGATACGCAGTATTTT; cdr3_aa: CASSSSGIDTQYF
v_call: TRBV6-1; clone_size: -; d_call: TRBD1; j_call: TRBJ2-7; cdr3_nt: TGTGCCAGCAGTGACCTTGTGGACAGGGTACTTTACTACGAGCAGTACTTC; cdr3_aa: CASSDLVDRVLYYEQYF
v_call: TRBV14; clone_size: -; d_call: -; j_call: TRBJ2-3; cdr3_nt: TGTGCCAGCGGCGGGGTGCCGCAGTATTTT; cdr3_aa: CASGGVPQYF
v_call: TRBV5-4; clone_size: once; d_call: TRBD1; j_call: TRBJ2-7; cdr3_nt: TGTGCCAGCAGCAGTGACAGGGCTCGCGAGCAGTACTTC; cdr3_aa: CASSSDRAREQYF
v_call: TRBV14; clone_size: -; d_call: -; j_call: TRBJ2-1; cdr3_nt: TGTGCCAGCAGCCAAGAGGTCGACGGGACACCCGACAATGAGCAGTTCTTC; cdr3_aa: CASSQEVDGTPDNEQFF
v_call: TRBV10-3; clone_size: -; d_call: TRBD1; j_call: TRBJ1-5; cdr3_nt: TGTGCCAGCGATGAAACAGGGGGGCCCTTTAGCAATCAGCCCCAGCATTTT; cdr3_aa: CASDETGGPFSNQPQHF